This T cell receptor beta chain was documented in a study of T cell repertoires in cytomegalovirus infection. For this clonotype: Its target is not known.

Germline assignment: CDR1 ENHRY and CDR2 SYGVKD. V dropped 7 bases and J dropped 0 bases, with 13 bases sitting between them. The CDR3 length is 16 residues. TCRdb passed the reads through MiXCR, listing each CDR3 protein once. The sample lists 200,000 to 250,000 distinct CDR3 sequences, around 35% occurring once. The clonotype was recovered from a human donor in good health (CMV status not recorded). Some clones in this sample may be carry-over from other donors' samples. Sequenced here: CD8+ T cells from cultured PBMCs, sampled from culture after CMV antigen stimulation. The chain is built from TRBV10-3 and TRBJ2-6, with no clear D. CDR3 bases: TGTGCCATCAATAACAGCCCCCGCTCTGGGGCCAACGTCCTGACTTTC. Translation gives CAINNSPRSGANVLTF.